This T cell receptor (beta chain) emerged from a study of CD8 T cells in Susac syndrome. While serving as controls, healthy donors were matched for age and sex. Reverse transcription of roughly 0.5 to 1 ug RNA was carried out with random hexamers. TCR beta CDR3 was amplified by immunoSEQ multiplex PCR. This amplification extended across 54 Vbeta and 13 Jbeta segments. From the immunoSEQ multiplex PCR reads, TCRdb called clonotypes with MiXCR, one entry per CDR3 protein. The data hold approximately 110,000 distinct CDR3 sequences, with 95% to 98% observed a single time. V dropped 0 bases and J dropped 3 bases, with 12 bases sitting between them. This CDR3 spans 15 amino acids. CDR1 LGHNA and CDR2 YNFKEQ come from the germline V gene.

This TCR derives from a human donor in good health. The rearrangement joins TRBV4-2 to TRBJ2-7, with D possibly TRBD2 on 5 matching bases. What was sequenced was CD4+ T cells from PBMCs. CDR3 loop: CASSQDLERNYEQYF. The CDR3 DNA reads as TGTGCCAGCAGCCAAGATCTAGAGCGGAACTACGAGCAGTACTTC.